This T cell receptor beta chain was profiled in a study of beta chain features in type 1 diabetes. Whole-study results and caveats: High-TCR-expressing cells could be over-represented by cDNA sequencing.

The CDR3 covers 13 residues. Germline V gene lookup returns CDR1 MNHEY and CDR2 SVGAGI. This clone appeared a single time. Its matching antigen is unknown. A junction end diverges from the germline sequence, so it may reflect a read error. Sequenced material consisted of expressed TCRB transcripts (all of the isolated RNA was reverse transcribed). Method: immunoSEQ multiplex PCR; TCRdb's copy keeps in-frame clones and lacks some. Here the sample spans about 360,000 clones, roughly 12% being singletons. Sequencing was performed on naive CD4+ T cells from blood. The sequence derives from a man between 18 and 35 years old in good health. The chain combines TRBV6-5 with TRBJ2-3, with 7 bases lining up with TRBD2. The CDR3 nucleotides are TGTGCCAGCAGTTACTCGAGTGGGACTACGCCGACTTTT. This sequence encodes CASSYSSGTTPTF.